This TCR beta chain derives from a study of identical twins. After template switching added a universal primer site, the resulting cDNA carried unique molecular identifiers. TCRdb ran MiXCR on the 5' RACE reads and lists one entry per CDR3 protein. In the table there are over 550,000 distinct CDR3 sequences, under 8.5% of which are singletons. This clonotype came up many times. The ends lost 3 bases at V and 4 bases at J; junction bases unmatched: 11. This CDR3 contains 15 residues. CDR1 is DFQATT and CDR2 is SNEGSKA in the germline V gene (reference sequence). The same data also went into a second study, on yellow fever vaccine responses in identical twins.

The clonotype originates from a woman aged 18 to 35 in good health. What was sequenced was PBMCs. The chain employs TRBV20-1 and TRBJ1-2; 7 positions agree with TRBD1. Here the CDR3 reads CSASPQTGILYGYTF. The CDR3 coding sequence is TGCAGTGCTAGCCCCCAGACAGGGATCCTCTATGGCTACACCTTC.